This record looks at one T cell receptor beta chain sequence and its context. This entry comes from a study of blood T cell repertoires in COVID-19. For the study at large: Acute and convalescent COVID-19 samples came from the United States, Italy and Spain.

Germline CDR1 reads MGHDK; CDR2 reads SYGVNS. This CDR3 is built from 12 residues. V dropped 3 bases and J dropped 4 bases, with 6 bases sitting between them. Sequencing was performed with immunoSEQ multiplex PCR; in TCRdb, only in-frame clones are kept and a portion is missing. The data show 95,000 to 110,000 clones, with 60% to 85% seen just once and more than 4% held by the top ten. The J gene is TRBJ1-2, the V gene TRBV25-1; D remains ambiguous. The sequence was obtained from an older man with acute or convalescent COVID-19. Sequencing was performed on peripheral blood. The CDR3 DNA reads TGTGCCAGCAGTGAGGTTAGCTATGGCTACACCTTC. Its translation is CASSEVSYGYTF.